The entry below gives a single T cell receptor (beta chain) sequence along with its context. The antigen is not known. The PCR employed 60 Vbeta primers together with 13 Jbeta primers. Sequenced by immunoSEQ multiplex PCR; TCRdb stores in-frame clones only, minus some. The sample lists tens of thousands of clones, around 74% occurring once. The data originate from a study of cytomegalovirus exposure and HLA in healthy donors. There are 14 residues in the CDR3. V shed 7 bases and J 6 bases; nucleotides not matched to a gene: 5. Germline CDR1 MNHEY, CDR2 SVGAGI. Regarding the study as a whole: Excluded were some V segments that proved indistinguishable, including TRBV6-2 and TRBV6-3.

The sample taken for sequencing was PBMCs. The chain is built from TRBV6-5 and TRBJ2-5; 13 nucleotides agree with TRBD2. This TCR came from a woman aged 45-65 years in good health and CMV-seropositive. As DNA, the CDR3 is TGTGCCAGCATACGGACTAGCGGGAGTAAGACCCAGTACTTC. Protein product: CASIRTSGSKTQYF.